The sequence of this T cell receptor (beta chain) was determined in a study of OX40 agonist ivuxolimab in advanced cancers. About the study: Administration of intravenous ivuxolimab to patients occurred every 2 weeks at 0.01 to 10 mg/kg. Cohort: about 82% men, mean age 60, aged about 20 to 80. Broader study findings: On average, a greater number of expanded clones characterised CD8+ T cells relative to CD4+.

This clone has a single count. Its antigen is unknown. The CDR3 runs 14 residues. Trimming removed 6 bases from V and 7 bases from J; junction bases left unmatched: 6. Looked up from germline, CDR1 is ENHRY and CDR2 is SYGVKD. Only in-frame clones appear in the TCRdb table, and some are missing; sequencing was by immunoSEQ multiplex PCR. Of tens of thousands of clones listed, around 84% are singletons. The sequencing used CD4+ or CD8+ T cells sorted from blood, collected in a trial of the OX40 agonist ivuxolimab. This sequence joins TRBV10-3 and TRBJ1-1; 12 positions agree with TRBD1. The sequence was collected from an adult with an advanced solid tumor such as melanoma, head and neck, liver or kidney cancer. The CDR3 region has the DNA TGTGCCATCAGGGGACAGGGGGCACGAGGTGAAGCTTTCTTT. Encoded protein: CAIRGQGARGEAFF.